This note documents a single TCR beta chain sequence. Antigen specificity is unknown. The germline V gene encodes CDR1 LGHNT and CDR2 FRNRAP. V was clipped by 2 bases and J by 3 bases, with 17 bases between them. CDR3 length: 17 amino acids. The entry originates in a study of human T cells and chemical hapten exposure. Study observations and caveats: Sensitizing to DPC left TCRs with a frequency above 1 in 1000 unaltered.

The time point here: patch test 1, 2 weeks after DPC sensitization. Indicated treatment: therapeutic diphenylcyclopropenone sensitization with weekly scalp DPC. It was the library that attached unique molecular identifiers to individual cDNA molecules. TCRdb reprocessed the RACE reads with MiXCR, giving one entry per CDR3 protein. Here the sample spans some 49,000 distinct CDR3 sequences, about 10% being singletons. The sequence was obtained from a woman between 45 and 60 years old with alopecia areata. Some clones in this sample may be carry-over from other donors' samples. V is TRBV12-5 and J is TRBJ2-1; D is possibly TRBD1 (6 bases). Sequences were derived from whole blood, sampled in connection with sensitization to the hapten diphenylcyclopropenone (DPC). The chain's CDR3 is CASGLFLGAPNYNEQFF. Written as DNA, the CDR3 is TGTGCTAGTGGTTTGTTCCTGGGGGCTCCCAACTACAATGAGCAGTTCTTC.